This T cell receptor beta chain originates from a study of T cells after yellow fever vaccination. Study-level results: Re-detected after boosting: most primary clones, 96% of CD4 and less than 90% of CD8. Researchers report a weaker secondary response that nonetheless peaked faster, day 5 versus 15.

This clonotype has a handful of counts. Antigen unknown. They built TCR cDNA with 5'RACE template switching, a step that put in a universal primer site and UMIs. TCRdb re-derived calls from the 5' RACE reads in MiXCR, one entry per CDR3 protein. The profile shows under 300,000 distinct CDR3 sequences, around 6.7% of them singletons. V was shortened by 3 bases and J by 2 bases, with 12 bases between the two germline ends. The CDR3 has 14 amino acids. The V gene's germline CDR1 is DFQATT and CDR2 SNEGSKA (reference sequence). The sequencing here drew on CD4+ T cells sorted from PBMCs, taken on the day of the yellow fever booster vaccination. The rearrangement links TRBV20-1 to TRBJ2-3; D possibly uses TRBD1 or TRBD2 (5 bases each). The sequence came from a man younger than 40 who received the YFV17D yellow fever vaccine. The DNA of the CDR3 is TGCAGTGCTAGGAGGGGCCTCTCCACAGATACGCAGTATTTT. Its protein is CSARRGLSTDTQYF.